This T cell receptor beta chain was identified during a study of PD-L1 blockade in urothelial cancer. Per germline, CDR1 MNHEY and CDR2 SVGAGI. The V segment lost 4 bases and the J segment 5 bases; nucleotides outside the gene matches: 10. CDR3 length equals 16 residues. Sequenced by immunoSEQ multiplex PCR; TCRdb stores in-frame clones only, minus some. The table shows around 68,000 clones, with 75% to 85% occurring only once. Described time point: pretreatment peripheral blood. Urothelial carcinoma, locally advanced or metastatic, affected the patients. The sequencing used PBMCs, collected around atezolizumab (anti-PD-L1) treatment. The TCR was taken from a man aged 70-80 years with urothelial cancer. The genes are TRBV6-5 and TRBJ2-5; 10 positions match TRBD2. In nucleotides, the CDR3 is TGTGCCAGCAGTTCCGACCTAGCGGGAGTTAGTGAGACCCAGTACTTC. Translation: CASSSDLAGVSETQYF.